These 7 T cell receptor beta chains were all obtained from the same sample, sequenced in a study of blood T cell repertoires in COVID-19. Some clones are missing from TCRdb's copy, which holds only in-frame ones; the method was immunoSEQ multiplex PCR. The sample lists 300,000 to 400,000 clones, about 91% seen once, with 9.5% to 10% in the top ten. Sequencing was done on a sample of peripheral blood. Source of these receptors: a man aged 25-40 years with COVID-19, enrolled during active disease.

Only one count was recorded for this clone. This sequence joins TRBV6-2 or TRBV6-3 and TRBJ2-1, with 10 positions matching TRBD2. With V trimmed by 4 bases and J by 15 bases, 6 bases remained unmatched. CDR3 length: 12 amino acids. Germline assignment: CDR1 MNHEY and CDR2 SVGEGT. CDR3 DNA: TGTGCCAGCAGTTCCACTAGCGGGAATGGGTTCTTC. As protein: CASSSTSGNGFF.

This chain connects TRBV20-1 to TRBJ1-3, with D possibly matching TRBD1 (6 bases). Germline lookup yields CDR1 DFQATT and CDR2 SNEGSKA (reference sequence). Trimming took 3 bases from V and 1 from J, leaving 13 bases between them. The CDR3 loop spans 15 amino acids. CDR3 in DNA: TGCAGTGCTAGTGCTGGGGGCTATTCTGGAAACACCATATATTTT. This sequence encodes CSASAGGYSGNTIYF.

This clone was picked up a small number of times. The rearrangement uses TRBV23-1 and TRBJ1-4, with D hard to call. TRBV23-1 is noted as an ORF with a role that remains uncertain. Deletions cut 4 bases from V and 5 bases from J, with 8 bases between. The CDR3 is made up of 13 amino acids. The CDR3 nucleotides read TGCGCCAGCAGTCCCTGCGAGAATGAAAAACTGTTTTTT. It is translated as CASSPCENEKLFF.

J is TRBJ2-7 and V is TRBV6-2 or TRBV6-3; tentatively, D is TRBD2 (5 bases). Deletions cut 4 bases from V and 4 bases from J, with 8 bases between. The germline V gene encodes CDR1 MNHEY and CDR2 SVGEGT. The CDR3 runs to 12 residues. The CDR3 DNA reads as TGTGCCAGCAGTTTTCGGACTTACGAGCAGTACTTC. This encodes CASSFRTYEQYF.

J is TRBJ2-1 and V is TRBV6-2 or TRBV6-3; D unresolved. Trimming removed 5 bases from V and 1 base from J, with 18 bases in between. The CDR3 has 17 amino acids. Looked up from germline, CDR1 is MNHEY and CDR2 is SVGEGT. The CDR3 reads CASSGGFWFGSYNEQFF. As DNA, the CDR3 is TGTGCCAGCAGTGGCGGTTTTTGGTTTGGATCCTACAATGAGCAGTTCTTC.

The chain couples TRBV28 to TRBJ2-5, with TRBD2 matching over 12 bases. Germline V gene sequence: CDR1 MDHEN, CDR2 SYDVKM. The CDR3 spans 16 residues. Trimming took 2 bases from V and 5 from J; bases not matched to a gene: 6. CDR3 bases: TGTGCCAGCAGTTTAGCTAGCGGGAGGGCCCAGGAGACCCAGTACTTC. Its translation: CASSLASGRAQETQYF.

This clone was picked up a small number of times. This sequence joins TRBV6-4 and TRBJ1-1; 7 bases map to TRBD1. Germline trimming cut 6 bases from V and 4 bases from J; bases unmatched to any gene: 8. There are 14 residues in the CDR3. The V gene's germline CDR1 is MRHNA and CDR2 SNTAGT. The CDR3 region is CASSAYRGSTEAFF. CDR3 bases: TGTGCCAGCAGCGCATACAGGGGCAGCACTGAAGCTTTCTTT.